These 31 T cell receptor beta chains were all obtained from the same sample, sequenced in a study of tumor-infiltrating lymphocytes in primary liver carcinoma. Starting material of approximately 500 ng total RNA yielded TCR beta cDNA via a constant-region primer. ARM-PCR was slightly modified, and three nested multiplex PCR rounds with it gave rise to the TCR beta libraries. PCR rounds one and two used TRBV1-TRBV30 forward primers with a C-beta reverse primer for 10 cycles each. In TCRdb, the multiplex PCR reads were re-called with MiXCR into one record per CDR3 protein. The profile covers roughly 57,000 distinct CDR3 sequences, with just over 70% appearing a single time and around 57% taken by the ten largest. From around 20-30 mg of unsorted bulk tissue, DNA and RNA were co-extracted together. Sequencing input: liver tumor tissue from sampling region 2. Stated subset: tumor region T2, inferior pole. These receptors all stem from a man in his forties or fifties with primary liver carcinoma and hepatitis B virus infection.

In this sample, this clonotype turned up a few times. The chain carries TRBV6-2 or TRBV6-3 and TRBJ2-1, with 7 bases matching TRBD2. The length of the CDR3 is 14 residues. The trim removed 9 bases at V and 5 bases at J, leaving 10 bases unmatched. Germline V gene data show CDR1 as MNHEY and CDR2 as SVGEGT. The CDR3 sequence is CARSRLAANNEQFF. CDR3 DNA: TGTGCCAGGAGTAGACTAGCAGCAAACAATGAGCAGTTCTTC.

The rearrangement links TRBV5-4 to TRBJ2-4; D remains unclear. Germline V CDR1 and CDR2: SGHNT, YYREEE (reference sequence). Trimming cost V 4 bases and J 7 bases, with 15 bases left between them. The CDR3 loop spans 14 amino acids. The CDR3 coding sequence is TGTGCCAGCAGCCAAGACTGGGTGGGGAACATTCAGTACTTC. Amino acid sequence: CASSQDWVGNIQYF.

The CDR3 protein is CACNLRWTGENEQYF. The CDR3 nucleotides are TGTGCCTGCAACTTACGATGGACAGGGGAAAACGAGCAGTACTTC. This rearrangement joins TRBV11-2 to TRBJ2-7, with TRBD1 matching 9 bases. The CDR3 length is 15 residues. Germline CDR1 is SGHAT and CDR2 is FQNNGV. V gave up 11 bases and J gave up 5 bases; unmatched junction bases: 16.

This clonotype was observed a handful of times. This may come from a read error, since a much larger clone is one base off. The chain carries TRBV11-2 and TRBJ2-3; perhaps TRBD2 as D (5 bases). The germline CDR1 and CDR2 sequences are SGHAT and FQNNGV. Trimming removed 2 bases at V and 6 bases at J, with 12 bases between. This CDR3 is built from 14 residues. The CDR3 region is CASSLNRRGDTQYF. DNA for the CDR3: TGTGCCAGCAGCTTAAACCGACGAGGGGATACGCAGTATTTT.

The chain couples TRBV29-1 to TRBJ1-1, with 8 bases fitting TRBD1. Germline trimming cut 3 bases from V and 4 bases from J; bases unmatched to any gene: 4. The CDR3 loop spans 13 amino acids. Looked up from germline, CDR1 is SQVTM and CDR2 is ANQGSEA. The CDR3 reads CSVDGQGATEAFF. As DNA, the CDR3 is TGCAGCGTTGACGGTCAGGGGGCCACTGAAGCTTTCTTT.

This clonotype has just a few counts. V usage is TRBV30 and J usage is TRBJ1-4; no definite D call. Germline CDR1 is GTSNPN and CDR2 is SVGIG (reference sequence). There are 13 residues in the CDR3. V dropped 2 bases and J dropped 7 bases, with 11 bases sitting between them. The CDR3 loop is CAWSCSNGEKLFF. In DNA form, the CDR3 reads TGTGCCTGGAGTTGTTCGAACGGTGAAAAACTGTTTTTT. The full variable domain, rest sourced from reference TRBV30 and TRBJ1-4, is SQTIHQWPATLVQPVGSPLSLECTVEGTSNPNLYWYRQAAGRGLQLLFYSVGIGQISSEVPQNLSASRPQDRQFILSSKKLLLSDSGFYLCAWSCSNGEKLFFGSGTQLSVL.

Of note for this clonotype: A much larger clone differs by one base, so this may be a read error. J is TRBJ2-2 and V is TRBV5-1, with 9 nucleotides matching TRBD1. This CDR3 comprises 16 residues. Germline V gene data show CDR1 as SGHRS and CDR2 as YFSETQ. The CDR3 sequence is CASSLGTGANTWELFF. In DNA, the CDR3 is TGCGCCAGCAGCTTGGGGACAGGGGCGAACACCTGGGAGCTGTTTTTT.

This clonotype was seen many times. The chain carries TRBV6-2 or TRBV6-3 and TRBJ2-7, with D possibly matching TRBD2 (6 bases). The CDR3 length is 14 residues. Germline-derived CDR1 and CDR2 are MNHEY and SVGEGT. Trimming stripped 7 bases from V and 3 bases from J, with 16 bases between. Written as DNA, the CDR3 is TGTGCCAGCAAAAGACTACAGGAGGGCTACGAGCAGTACTTC. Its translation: CASKRLQEGYEQYF.

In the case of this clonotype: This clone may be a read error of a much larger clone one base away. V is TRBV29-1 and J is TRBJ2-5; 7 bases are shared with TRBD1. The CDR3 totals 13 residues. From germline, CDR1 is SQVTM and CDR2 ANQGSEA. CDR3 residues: CRGIQGTGETQYF. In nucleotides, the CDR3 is TGCAGGGGCATACAGGGGACGGGAGAGACCCAGTACTTC.

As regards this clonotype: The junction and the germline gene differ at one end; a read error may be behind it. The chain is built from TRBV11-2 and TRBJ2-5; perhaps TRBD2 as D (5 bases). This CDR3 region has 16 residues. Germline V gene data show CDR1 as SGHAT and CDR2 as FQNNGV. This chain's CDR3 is CVSSRTPGGEKETQYF. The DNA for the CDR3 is TGTGTCAGCAGCCGAACTCCTGGTGGGGAGAAAGAGACCCAGTACTTC.

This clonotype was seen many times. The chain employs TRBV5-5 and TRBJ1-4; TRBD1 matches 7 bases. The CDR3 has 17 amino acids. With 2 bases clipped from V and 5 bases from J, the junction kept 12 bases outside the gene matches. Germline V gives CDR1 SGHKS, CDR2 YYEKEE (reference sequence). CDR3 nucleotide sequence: TGTGCCAGCAGCTTAGGTCCCTGGGGGACAGTGAATGAAAAACTGTTTTTT. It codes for CASSLGPWGTVNEKLFF.

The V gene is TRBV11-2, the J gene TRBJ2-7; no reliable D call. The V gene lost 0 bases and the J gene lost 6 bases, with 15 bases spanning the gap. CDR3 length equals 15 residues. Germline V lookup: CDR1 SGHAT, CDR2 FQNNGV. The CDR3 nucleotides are TGTGCCAGCAGCTTAGAGTCCTGGGTCTCAGGCGAGCAGTACTTC. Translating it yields CASSLESWVSGEQYF.

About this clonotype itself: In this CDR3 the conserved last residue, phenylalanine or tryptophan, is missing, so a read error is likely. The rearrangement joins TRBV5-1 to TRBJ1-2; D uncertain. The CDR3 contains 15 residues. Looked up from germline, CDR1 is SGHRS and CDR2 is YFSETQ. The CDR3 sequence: CASSFDGAANYDYTL. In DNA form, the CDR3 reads TGCGCCAGCAGCTTTGATGGAGCAGCTAACTATGACTACACCTTA.

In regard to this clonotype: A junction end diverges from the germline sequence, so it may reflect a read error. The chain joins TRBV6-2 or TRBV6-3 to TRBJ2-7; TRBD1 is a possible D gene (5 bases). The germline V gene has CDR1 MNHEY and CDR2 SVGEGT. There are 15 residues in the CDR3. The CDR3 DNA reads TGTGCCAGCACTTACCATCTAGGCAGGGCATATGAGCAGTACTTC. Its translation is CASTYHLGRAYEQYF.

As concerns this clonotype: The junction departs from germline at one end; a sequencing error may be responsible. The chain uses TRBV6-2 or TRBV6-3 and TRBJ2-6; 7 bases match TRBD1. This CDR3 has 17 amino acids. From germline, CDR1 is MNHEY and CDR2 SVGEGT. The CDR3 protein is CTSSYRQGVAGANVLTF. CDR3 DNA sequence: TGTACCAGCAGTTACCGGCAGGGGGTTGCTGGAGCCAACGTCCTGACTTTC.

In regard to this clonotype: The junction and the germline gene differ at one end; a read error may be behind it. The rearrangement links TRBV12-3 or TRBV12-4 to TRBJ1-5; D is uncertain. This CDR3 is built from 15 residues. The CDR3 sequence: CDSSFGQGSNRPQHF. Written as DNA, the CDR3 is TGTGATAGCAGTTTTGGGCAAGGAAGCAATCGGCCCCAGCATTTT.

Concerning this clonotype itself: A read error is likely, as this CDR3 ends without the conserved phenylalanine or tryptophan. The CDR3 spells CASSSISTGTQYL. The CDR3 bases are TGTGCCAGCAGCTCGATTAGCACAGGTACGCAGTATCTT. The genes are TRBV11-2 and TRBJ2-3; weak D call: TRBD1 (5 bases). CDR1 and CDR2 from the germline V gene are SGHAT and FQNNGV. The CDR3 length is 13 residues.

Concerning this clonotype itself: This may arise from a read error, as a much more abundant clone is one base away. The chain's CDR3 is CASSQTSGSYYEQFF. CDR3 sequence (DNA): TGTGCCAGCAGCCAGACTAGCGGGAGCTACTATGAGCAGTTCTTC. This rearrangement joins TRBV11-2 to TRBJ2-1, with 12 bases lining up with TRBD2. This CDR3 is 15 amino acids long. Looked up from germline, CDR1 is SGHAT and CDR2 is FQNNGV. Full variable domain (outside the CDR3, taken from reference TRBV11-2 and TRBJ2-1): EAGVAQSPRYKIIEKRQSVAFWCNPISGHATLYWYQQILGQGPKLLIQFQNNGVVDDSQLPKDRFSAERLKGVDSTLKIQPAKLEDSAVYLCASSQTSGSYYEQFFGPGTRLTVL.

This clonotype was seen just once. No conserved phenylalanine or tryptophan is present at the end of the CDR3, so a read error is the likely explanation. The CDR3 nucleotides read TGTGCCAGCAGCTCTAGCGGTTTCGTCAATGAGCAGTTCTCC. As protein: CASSSSGFVNEQFS. The chain recombines TRBV11-2 with TRBJ2-1, with TRBD2 matching 7 bases. Germline trimming cut 4 bases from V and 6 bases from J; bases unmatched to any gene: 6. This CDR3 is 14 amino acids long. Germline V gives CDR1 SGHAT, CDR2 FQNNGV.

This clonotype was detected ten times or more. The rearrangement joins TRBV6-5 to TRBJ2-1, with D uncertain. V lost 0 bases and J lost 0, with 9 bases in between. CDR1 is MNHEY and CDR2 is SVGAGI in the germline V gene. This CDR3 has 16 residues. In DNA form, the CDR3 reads TGTGCCAGCAGTTACTCTACGAGCTCCTCCTACAATGAGCAGTTCTTC. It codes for CASSYSTSSSYNEQFF.

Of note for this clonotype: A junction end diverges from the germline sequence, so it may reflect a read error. CDR3 loop: CAISEWAQNTEAFF. The CDR3 DNA sequence: TGTGCCATCAGTGAATGGGCACAGAACACTGAAGCATTCTTT. The V gene is TRBV10-3, the J gene TRBJ1-1; D is unclear. The CDR3 spans 14 residues. Per the germline V gene, CDR1 is ENHRY and CDR2 is SYGVKD.

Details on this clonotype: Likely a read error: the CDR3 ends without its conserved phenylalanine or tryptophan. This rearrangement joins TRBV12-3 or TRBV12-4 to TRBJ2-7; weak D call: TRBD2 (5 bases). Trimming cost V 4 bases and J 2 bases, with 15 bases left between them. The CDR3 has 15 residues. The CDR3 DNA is TGTGCCAGCAGTTCAACCCTTAGCGCTACCTACGAGCAGTACTAC. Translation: CASSSTLSATYEQYY.

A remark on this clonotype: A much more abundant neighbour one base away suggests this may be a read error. In DNA, the CDR3 is TGTGTCAGCAGTCCCGGGGGCTACGTGCAGTACTTC. It translates to CVSSPGGYVQYF. This chain connects TRBV11-2 to TRBJ2-7; D possibly matches TRBD1 or TRBD2 (6 bases each). Germline CDR1 is SGHAT and CDR2 is FQNNGV. CDR3 size: 12 residues.

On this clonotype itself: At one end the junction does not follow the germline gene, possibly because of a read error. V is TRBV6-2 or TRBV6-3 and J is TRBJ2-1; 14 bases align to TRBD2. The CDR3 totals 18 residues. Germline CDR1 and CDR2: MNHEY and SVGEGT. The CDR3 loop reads CASTYLPGTSGSWDKQFF. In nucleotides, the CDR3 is TGTGCCAGCACTTACCTCCCCGGGACTAGCGGGAGTTGGGATAAGCAGTTCTTC.

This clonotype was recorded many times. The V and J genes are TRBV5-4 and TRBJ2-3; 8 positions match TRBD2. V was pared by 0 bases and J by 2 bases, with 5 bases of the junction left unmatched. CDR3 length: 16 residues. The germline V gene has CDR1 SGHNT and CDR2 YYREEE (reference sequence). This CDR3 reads CASSLEGSGVTDTQYF. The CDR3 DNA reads TGTGCCAGCAGCTTGGAAGGTAGCGGGGTCACAGATACGCAGTATTTT.

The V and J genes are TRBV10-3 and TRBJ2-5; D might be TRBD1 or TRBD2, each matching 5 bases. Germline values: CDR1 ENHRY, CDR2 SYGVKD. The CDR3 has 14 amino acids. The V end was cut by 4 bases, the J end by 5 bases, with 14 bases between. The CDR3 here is CAISVMRGTETQYF. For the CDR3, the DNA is TGTGCCATCAGTGTGATGAGGGGTACCGAGACCCAGTACTTC.

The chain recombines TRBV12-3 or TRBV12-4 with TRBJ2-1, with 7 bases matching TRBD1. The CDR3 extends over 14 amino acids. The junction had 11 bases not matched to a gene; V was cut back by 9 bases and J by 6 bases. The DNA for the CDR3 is TGTGCCAGTACTACAGGTCACAGGGGCAATGAGCAGTTCTTC. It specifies CASTTGHRGNEQFF.

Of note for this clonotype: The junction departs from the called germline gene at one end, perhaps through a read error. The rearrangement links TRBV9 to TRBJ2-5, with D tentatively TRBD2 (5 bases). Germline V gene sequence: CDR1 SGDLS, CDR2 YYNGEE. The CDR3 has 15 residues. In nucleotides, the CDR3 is TGTGCCAGCAGCGTAGGGGTCCTAAATGGGGAGACCAAGTACTTC. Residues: CASSVGVLNGETKYF.

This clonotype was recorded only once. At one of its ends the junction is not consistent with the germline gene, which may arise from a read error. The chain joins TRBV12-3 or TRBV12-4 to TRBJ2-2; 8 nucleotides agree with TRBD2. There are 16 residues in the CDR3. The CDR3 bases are TGTGCCATCAGACCCACGACTAGCGCTATGACCGGGAAGCTGTTTTTT. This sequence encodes CAIRPTTSAMTGKLFF.

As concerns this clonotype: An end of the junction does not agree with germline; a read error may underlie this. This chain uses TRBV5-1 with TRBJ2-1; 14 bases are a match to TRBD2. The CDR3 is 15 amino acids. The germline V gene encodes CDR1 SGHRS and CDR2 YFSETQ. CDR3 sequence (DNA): TGTGCCAGCAGCTCACGACTAGCGGGAGGGAGTGAGCGGTTCTTC. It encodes CASSSRLAGGSERFF.

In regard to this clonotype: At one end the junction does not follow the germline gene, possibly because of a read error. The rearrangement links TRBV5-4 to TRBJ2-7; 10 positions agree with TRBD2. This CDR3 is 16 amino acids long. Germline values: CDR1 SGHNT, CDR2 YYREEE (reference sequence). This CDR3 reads CTSTDPGLAGGYEQYF. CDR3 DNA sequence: TGTACCAGCACCGATCCGGGATTAGCGGGGGGCTACGAGCAGTACTTC.